This note documents a single T cell receptor beta chain sequence. Antigen specificity is unknown. The PCR had 60 Vbeta and 13 Jbeta primers. The repertoire was sequenced with immunoSEQ multiplex PCR; TCRdb's copy has only in-frame clones and lacks some. Of under 150,000 clones listed, about 73% are singletons. The entry originates in a study of cytomegalovirus exposure and HLA in healthy donors. Per the germline V gene, CDR1 is MNHEY and CDR2 is SVGAGI. The CDR3 totals 14 residues. Trimming cost V 7 bases and J 0 bases, with 13 bases left between them. Study-level points and caveats: In a later analysis, TCR association rates varied by HLA locus: DRB1 most, HLA-C fewest. Serostatus for CMV was the only available immune exposure information. There was a cluster of highly shared sequence variants that was likely a sequencing artifact.

The chain joins TRBV6-5 to TRBJ2-7; D possibly corresponds to TRBD2 (5 bases). The specimen was PBMCs. The sequence came from a middle-aged man in good health and CMV-seropositive. The CDR3 loop is CASKPGSSSYEQYF. The CDR3 nucleotides read TGTGCCAGCAAACCGGGGTCTAGCTCCTACGAGCAGTACTTC.